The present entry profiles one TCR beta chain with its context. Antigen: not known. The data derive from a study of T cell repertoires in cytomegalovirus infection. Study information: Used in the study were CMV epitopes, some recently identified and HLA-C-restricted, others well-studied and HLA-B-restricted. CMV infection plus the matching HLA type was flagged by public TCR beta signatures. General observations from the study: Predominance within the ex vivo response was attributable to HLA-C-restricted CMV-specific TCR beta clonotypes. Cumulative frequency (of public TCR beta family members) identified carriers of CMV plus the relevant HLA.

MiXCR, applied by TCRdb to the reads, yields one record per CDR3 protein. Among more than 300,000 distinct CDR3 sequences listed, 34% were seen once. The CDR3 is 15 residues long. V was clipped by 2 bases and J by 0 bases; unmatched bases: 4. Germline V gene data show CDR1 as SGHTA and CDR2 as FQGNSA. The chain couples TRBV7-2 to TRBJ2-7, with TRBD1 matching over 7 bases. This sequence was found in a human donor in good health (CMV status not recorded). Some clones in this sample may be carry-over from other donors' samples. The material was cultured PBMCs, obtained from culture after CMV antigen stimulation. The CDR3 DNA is TGTGCCAGCAGCTTATACCGGGACAGCTCCTACGAGCAGTACTTC. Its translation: CASSLYRDSSYEQYF.